The following is a T cell receptor (beta chain) sequence with its context. What it recognizes is unknown. The sample is drawn from a study of T cell clonotyping in hematopoietic cell transplantation. With V trimmed by 5 bases and J by 4 bases, 11 bases remained unmatched. The CDR3 is 16 residues long. Per the germline V gene, CDR1 is MDHEN and CDR2 is SYDVKM. Documented time point: recipient sample about 28 days before transplant, after cytoreduction. Recipient blood drawn about 28 days pretransplant and days 30, 100, 180 after. Produced via immunoSEQ multiplex PCR; TCRdb's table is partial and in-frame only. The data contain roughly 34,000 clones, 90% to 95% of them seen just once; the ten biggest clones take up 1.5% to 2%. Overall study findings and caveats: Few recipient clonotypes overlapped donors; over 95% were de novo at given depth. Pathologically expanded recipient clonotypes increased progressively from day 30 to day 180 as diversity fell. No sorting was done, leaving CD4 and CD8 contributions mixed.

The chain uses TRBV28 and TRBJ1-2, with TRBD1 identical over 9 bases. This receptor was obtained from a man in his forties with chronic myeloid leukemia. Some clones in this sample may be carry-over from other donors' samples. The sample was peripheral blood mononuclear cells, taken before stem cell transplant. CDR3 loop: CASSRPAGQGSYGYTF. DNA for the CDR3: TGTGCCAGCAGTCGCCCGGCGGGACAGGGTAGCTATGGCTACACCTTC.